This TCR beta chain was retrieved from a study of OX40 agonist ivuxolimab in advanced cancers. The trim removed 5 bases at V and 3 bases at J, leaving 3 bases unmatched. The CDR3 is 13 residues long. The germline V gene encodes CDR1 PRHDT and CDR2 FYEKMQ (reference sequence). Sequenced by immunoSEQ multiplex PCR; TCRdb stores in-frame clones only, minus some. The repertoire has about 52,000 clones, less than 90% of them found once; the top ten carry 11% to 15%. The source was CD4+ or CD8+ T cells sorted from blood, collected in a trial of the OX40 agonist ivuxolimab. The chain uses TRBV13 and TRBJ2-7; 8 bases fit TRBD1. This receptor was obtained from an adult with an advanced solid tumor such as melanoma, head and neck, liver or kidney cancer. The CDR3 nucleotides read TGTGCCAGCAGCGTCGGGACAGGCTACGAGCAGTACTTC. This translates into CASSVGTGYEQYF.